Included here is one T cell receptor (beta chain) sequence, with context. The data are from a study of blood T cell repertoires in COVID-19. V lost 0 bases, J lost 3 bases, and 0 bases stayed unmatched. CDR1 and CDR2 from the germline V gene are MNHEY and SVGAGI. This CDR3 contains 16 residues. Assay: immunoSEQ multiplex PCR; the TCRdb copy retains only in-frame clones and omits some. This sample yields 300,000 to 400,000 clones, of which approximately 91% are seen a single time; about 4% belongs to the top ten. What was sequenced was PBMCs or T cells enriched from blood (not recorded which). The chain couples TRBV6-5 to TRBJ2-2; 11 nucleotides agree with TRBD2. The origin of this receptor is a woman in her twenties or thirties who had been exposed to COVID-19. CDR3 in amino acids: CASSYSTSGDTGELFF. The CDR3 bases are TGTGCCAGCAGTTACTCGACTAGCGGGGACACCGGGGAGCTGTTTTTT.